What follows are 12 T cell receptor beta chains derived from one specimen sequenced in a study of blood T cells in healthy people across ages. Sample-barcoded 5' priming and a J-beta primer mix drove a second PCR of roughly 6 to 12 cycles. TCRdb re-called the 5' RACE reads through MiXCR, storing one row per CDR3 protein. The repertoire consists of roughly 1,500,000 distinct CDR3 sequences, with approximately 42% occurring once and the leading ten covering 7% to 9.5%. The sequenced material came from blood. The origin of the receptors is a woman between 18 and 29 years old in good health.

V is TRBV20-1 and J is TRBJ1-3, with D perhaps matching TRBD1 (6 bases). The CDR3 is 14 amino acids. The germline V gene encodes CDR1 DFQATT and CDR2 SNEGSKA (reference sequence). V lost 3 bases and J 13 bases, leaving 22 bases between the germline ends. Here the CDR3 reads CSARAPGHGRAIYF. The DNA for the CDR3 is TGCAGTGCTAGGGCCCCGGGACATGGCCGGGCAATATATTTT.

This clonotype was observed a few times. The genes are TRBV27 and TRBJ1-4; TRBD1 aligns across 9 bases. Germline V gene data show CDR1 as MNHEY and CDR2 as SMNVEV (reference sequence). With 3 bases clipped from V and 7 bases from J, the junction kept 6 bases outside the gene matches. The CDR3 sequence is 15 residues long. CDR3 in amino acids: CASSFRDRDPEKLFF. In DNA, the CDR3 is TGTGCCAGCAGTTTTCGGGACAGGGATCCTGAAAAACTGTTTTTT.

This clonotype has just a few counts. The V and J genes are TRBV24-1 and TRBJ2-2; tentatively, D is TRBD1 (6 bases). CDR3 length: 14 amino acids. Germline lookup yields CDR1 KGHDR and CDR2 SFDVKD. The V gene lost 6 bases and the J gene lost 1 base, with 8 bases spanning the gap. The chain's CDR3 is CATSTGMNTGELFF. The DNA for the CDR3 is TGTGCCACCAGTACAGGGATGAACACCGGGGAGCTGTTTTTT.

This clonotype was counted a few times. The CDR3 loop reads CASSQAGPLNTEAFF. Here the CDR3 DNA reads TGTGCCAGCAGCCAAGCCGGACCTCTAAACACTGAAGCTTTCTTT. The V and J genes are TRBV14 and TRBJ1-1; D is unclear. V was shortened by 1 base and J by 2 bases, with 11 bases between the two germline ends. Looked up from germline, CDR1 is SGHDN and CDR2 is FVKESK. This CDR3 spans 15 amino acids.

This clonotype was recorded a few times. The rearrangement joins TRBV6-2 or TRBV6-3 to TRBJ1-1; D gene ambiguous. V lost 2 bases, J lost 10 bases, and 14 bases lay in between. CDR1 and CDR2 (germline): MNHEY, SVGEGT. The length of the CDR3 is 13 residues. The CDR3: CASSYQDITAAFF. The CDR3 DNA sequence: TGTGCCAGCAGTTACCAGGATATTACCGCAGCTTTCTTT.

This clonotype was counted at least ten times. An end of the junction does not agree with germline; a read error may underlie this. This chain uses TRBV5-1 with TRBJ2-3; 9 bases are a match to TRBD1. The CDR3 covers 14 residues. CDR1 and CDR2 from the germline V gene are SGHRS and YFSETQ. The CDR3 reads CASSLDRGTDTQYF. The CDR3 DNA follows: TGTGCCAGCAGCTTAGACAGGGGGACAGATACGCAGTATTTT.

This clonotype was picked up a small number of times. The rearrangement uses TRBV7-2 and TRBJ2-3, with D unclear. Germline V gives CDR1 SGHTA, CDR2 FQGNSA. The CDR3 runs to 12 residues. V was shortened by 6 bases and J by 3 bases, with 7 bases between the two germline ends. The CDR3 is CASSRATDTQYF. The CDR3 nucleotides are TGTGCCAGCAGTAGAGCGACAGATACGCAGTATTTT.

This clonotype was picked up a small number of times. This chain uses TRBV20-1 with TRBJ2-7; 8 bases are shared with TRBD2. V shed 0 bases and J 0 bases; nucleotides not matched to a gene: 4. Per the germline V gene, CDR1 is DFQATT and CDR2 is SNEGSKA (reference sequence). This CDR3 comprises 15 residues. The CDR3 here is CSARDLAGLSYEQYF. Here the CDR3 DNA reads TGCAGTGCTAGAGATCTAGCGGGCCTCTCCTACGAGCAGTACTTC.

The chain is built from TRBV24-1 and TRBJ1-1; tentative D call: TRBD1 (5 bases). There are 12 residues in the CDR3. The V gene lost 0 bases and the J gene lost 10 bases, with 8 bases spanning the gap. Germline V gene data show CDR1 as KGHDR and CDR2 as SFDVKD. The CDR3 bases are TGTGCCACCAGTGATTTGGCGGGGGTAGCTTTCTTT. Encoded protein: CATSDLAGVAFF.

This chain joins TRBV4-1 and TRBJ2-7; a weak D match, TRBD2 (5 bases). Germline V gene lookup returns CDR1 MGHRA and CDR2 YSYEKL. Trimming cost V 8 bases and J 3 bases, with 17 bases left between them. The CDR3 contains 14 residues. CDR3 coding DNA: TGCGCCAGCTCCCCCGCGGGCGGAAACTACGAGCAGTACTTC. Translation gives CASSPAGGNYEQYF.

CDR3 sequence: CASEGTQTSGRLPDTQYF. CDR3 sequence (DNA): TGTGCCAGTGAGGGTACCCAGACTAGCGGGAGGTTGCCAGATACGCAGTATTTT. The rearrangement joins TRBV6-1 to TRBJ2-3; 13 bases fit TRBD2. The CDR3 sequence is 18 residues long. Germline V gene sequence: CDR1 MNHNS, CDR2 SASEGT. V lost 9 bases, J lost 4 bases, and 16 bases stayed unmatched.

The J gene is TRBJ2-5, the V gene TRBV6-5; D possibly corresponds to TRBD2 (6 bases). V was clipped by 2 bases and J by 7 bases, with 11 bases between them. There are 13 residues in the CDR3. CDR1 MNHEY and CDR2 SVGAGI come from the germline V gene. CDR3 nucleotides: TGTGCCAGCAGTTACACGAGGCGGGGGACCCAGTACTTC. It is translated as CASSYTRRGTQYF.